This T cell receptor (beta chain) derives from a study of metastatic and nonmetastatic thyroid tumors. Before thyroid surgery, none of the patients had received any treatment. The length of the CDR3 is 13 residues. Germline loops: CDR1 SSHAT, CDR2 FNYEAQ (reference sequence). TCRdb re-analyzed the PCR reads through MiXCR. Found here are around 34,000 clones, roughly 15% of them singletons; the top ten hold 3% to 4%. This clone was observed many times. The chain links TRBV7-7 to TRBJ2-2; the D gene is possibly TRBD2 (5 bases). Sequences were obtained from blood. The receptor comes from a female donor with papillary thyroid cancer or a benign thyroid nodule (not recorded which). Some clones in this sample may be carry-over from other donors' samples. Here the CDR3 reads CASRPSLSGELFF. DNA of the CDR3: TGTGCTAGTCGACCTAGCTTATCCGGGGAGCTGTTTTTT.